The clone carrying this T cell receptor (beta chain) has at least ten counts. Antigen unknown. V lost 7 bases and J lost 5, with 14 bases in between. This CDR3 has 14 amino acids. This specimen belongs to a study of T-cell reconstitution after alpha-beta-depleted transplantation in children. General observations from the study: A year had passed since transplant, and T-cell counts and diversity by then came mostly from newly produced T cells. About two months after transplant, alpha-beta T cells reportedly came from several hundred expanded graft clones. Some patients' high day-60 TCRbeta diversity was attributed to recipient cells surviving conditioning.

Molecular barcoding with unique molecular identifiers was used for the TCRbeta library. One entry per CDR3 protein results from TCRdb running MiXCR on the PCR reads. The sample has hundreds of thousands of distinct CDR3 sequences, more than 20% seen once; the top ten hold roughly 13%. The J gene is TRBJ1-4, the V gene TRBV12-3 or TRBV12-4; D possibly corresponds to TRBD1 (6 bases). The sequenced sample was PBMCs, mostly from graft donor cells, obtained 360 days after TCRalphabeta/CD19-depleted stem cell transplant. The source is a boy less than two years old who had a stem cell transplant for acute myeloid leukemia, so the T cells may come from the graft donor. Here the CDR3 DNA reads TGTGCCAGCACCTGGGGGGCGGCAAATGAAAAACTGTTTTTT. Its protein is CASTWGAANEKLFF.